This T cell receptor (beta chain) was sequenced during a study of shared clonotypes between healthy human individuals. V was clipped by 2 bases and J by 8 bases; unmatched bases: 10. The CDR3 covers 17 residues. Looked up from germline, CDR1 is SGHVS and CDR2 is FQNEAQ. Only in-frame clones appear in the TCRdb table, and some are missing; sequencing was by immunoSEQ multiplex PCR. The data show approximately 640,000 clones, with roughly 87% seen just once and approximately 35% held by the top ten. The gene calls are TRBV7-8 and TRBJ2-1, with 12 positions matching TRBD2. This TCR was recovered from a young man in good health. Some clones in this sample may be carry-over from other donors' samples. The sample was memory CD8+ T cells from PBMCs. Subset in this sample: CD45RO+ cells pooled with CCR7-negative TemRA cells. For the CDR3, the DNA is TGTGCCAGCAGCTTACCTTATTCTAGCGGGAGGGCCGATGAGCAGTTCTTC. Residues: CASSLPYSSGRADEQFF.